Below are 10 T cell receptor beta chains sequenced from a single sample in a study of identical twins. Using its own MiXCR run on the 5' RACE reads, TCRdb lists one record per CDR3 protein. The data show a few hundred thousand distinct CDR3 sequences, roughly an eighth seen once. These sequences were also reported in another study, on yellow fever vaccine responses in identical twins.

Sequencing was done on a sample of CD8+ T cells sorted from blood. The receptors shown here come from a woman aged 18-35 years in good health.

The rearrangement joins TRBV12-3 or TRBV12-4 to TRBJ2-7, with 12 bases lining up with TRBD1. CDR3 length equals 16 residues. The V segment lost 2 bases and the J segment 6 bases; nucleotides outside the gene matches: 8. In nucleotides, the CDR3 is TGTGCCAGCAGTTTATTACCGGGACAGGGGGCGTGCGAGCAGTACTTC. Translating it yields CASSLLPGQGACEQYF.

This clonotype occurred a few times. The chain's CDR3 is CASSLSDRGKGYYGYTF. The CDR3 DNA reads as TGTGCCAGCAGTTTATCGGACAGGGGGAAGGGGTACTATGGCTACACCTTC. The rearrangement uses TRBV28 and TRBJ1-2; 10 bases are a match to TRBD1. Unmatched junction bases numbered 8, after V lost 1 base and J lost 3 bases. Looked up from germline, CDR1 is MDHEN and CDR2 is SYDVKM. This CDR3 has 17 amino acids.

The chain carries TRBV20-1 and TRBJ1-1; D remains ambiguous. Trimming took 0 bases from V and 3 from J, leaving 8 bases between them. CDR3 length: 13 residues. Germline loops: CDR1 DFQATT, CDR2 SNEGSKA (reference sequence). CDR3 nucleotides: TGCAGTGCTAGAGATCTCGAGTACACTGAAGCTTTCTTT. Protein sequence: CSARDLEYTEAFF.

This chain uses TRBV4-1 with TRBJ2-2; 7 positions match TRBD2. The CDR3 length is 16 residues. V shed 4 bases, J shed 1 base, and the junction held 6 bases outside the gene matches. Germline V gives CDR1 MGHRA, CDR2 YSYEKL. CDR3 DNA sequence: TGCGCCAGCAGCCCTCGTCTAGCGGTGAACACCGGGGAGCTGTTTTTT. Translated, it gives CASSPRLAVNTGELFF.

This clonotype was picked up a small number of times. The chain carries TRBV5-6 and TRBJ2-7; TRBD2 matches at 8 bases. V lost 4 bases to trimming and J lost 4 bases; unmatched junction nucleotides: 10. The germline V gene has CDR1 SGHDT and CDR2 YYEEEE. This CDR3 spans 15 amino acids. The CDR3 coding sequence is TGTGCCAGCAGCCCTCCGGGACTAGAGACTTACGAGCAGTACTTC. Translation gives CASSPPGLETYEQYF. The variable domain in full, completed from reference TRBV5-6 and TRBJ2-7, reads DAGVTQSPTHLIKTRGQQVTLRCSPKSGHDTVSWYQQALGQGPQFIFQYYEEEERQRGNFPDRFSGHQFPNYSSELNVNALLLGDSALYLCASSPPGLETYEQYFGPGTRLTVT.

This clonotype turned up a few times. The rearrangement links TRBV27 to TRBJ2-7; TRBD1 agrees at 7 bases. The CDR3 sequence is 14 residues long. V shed 8 bases and J 2 bases; nucleotides not matched to a gene: 9. Germline values: CDR1 MNHEY, CDR2 SMNVEV (reference sequence). CDR3 in DNA: TGTGCCAGCGCTACGACAGGGTCGACCTACGAGCAGTACTTC. Amino acids: CASATTGSTYEQYF.

The genes are TRBV7-9 and TRBJ2-7, with a weak D call TRBD2 (5 bases). This CDR3 contains 13 residues. The ends were cut back, 3 bases at V and 4 bases at J, with 10 bases in the middle. The germline CDR1 and CDR2 sequences are SEHNR and FQNEAQ (reference sequence). The CDR3 spells CASSFGVEYEQYF. The CDR3 DNA sequence: TGTGCCAGCAGCTTCGGGGTAGAATACGAGCAGTACTTC.

The rearrangement joins TRBV29-1 to TRBJ2-1; the match to TRBD2 covers 7 bases. V lost 4 bases and J lost 6; bases outside the gene matches: 9. Germline V gives CDR1 SQVTM, CDR2 ANQGSEA. The CDR3 loop spans 14 amino acids. The DNA of the CDR3 is TGCAGCGTTGGGGAGGGAGGGCCGGGCAATGAGCAGTTCTTC. It translates to CSVGEGGPGNEQFF.

This clonotype was counted once. This chain uses TRBV4-1 with TRBJ2-3; TRBD2 matches at 10 bases. With V trimmed by 1 base and J by 9 bases, 13 bases remained unmatched. This CDR3 contains 17 residues. Germline assignment: CDR1 MGHRA and CDR2 YSYEKL. This CDR3 reads CASSQVERTSGPYTQYF. The CDR3 coding sequence is TGCGCCAGCAGCCAAGTTGAGAGGACTAGCGGACCCTACACGCAGTATTTT.

The rearrangement links TRBV25-1 to TRBJ1-1, with TRBD1 as a possible D gene (6 bases). Trimming stripped 7 bases from V and 3 bases from J, with 18 bases between. Germline values: CDR1 MGHDK, CDR2 SYGVNS. This CDR3 has 15 residues. The CDR3 DNA is TGTGCCAGCACCAGACAGGATGACGGGTACACTGAAGCTTTCTTT. It encodes CASTRQDDGYTEAFF. Full variable domain (missing parts from reference TRBV25-1 and TRBJ1-1): EADIYQTPRYLVIGTGKKITLECSQTMGHDKMYWYQQDPGMELHLIHYSYGVNSTEKGDLSSESTVSRIRTEHFPLTLESARPSHTSQYLCASTRQDDGYTEAFFGQGTRLTVV.